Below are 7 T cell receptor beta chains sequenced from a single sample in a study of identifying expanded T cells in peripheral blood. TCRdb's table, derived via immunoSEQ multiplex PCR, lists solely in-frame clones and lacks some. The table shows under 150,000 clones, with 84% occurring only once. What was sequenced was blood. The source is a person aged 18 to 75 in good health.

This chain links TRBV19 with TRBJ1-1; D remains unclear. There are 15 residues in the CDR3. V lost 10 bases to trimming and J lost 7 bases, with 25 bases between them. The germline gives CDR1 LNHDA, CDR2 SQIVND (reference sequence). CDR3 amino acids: CATQPSMGGLREAFF. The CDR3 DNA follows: TGTGCCACACAACCCTCCATGGGAGGACTACGTGAAGCTTTCTTT.

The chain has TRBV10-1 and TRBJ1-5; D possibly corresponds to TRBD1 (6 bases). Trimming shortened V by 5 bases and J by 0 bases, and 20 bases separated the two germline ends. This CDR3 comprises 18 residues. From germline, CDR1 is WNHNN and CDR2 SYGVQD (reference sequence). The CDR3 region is CASSKPTPGTHSNQPQHF. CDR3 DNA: TGCGCCAGCAGTAAGCCCACACCCGGGACACATAGCAATCAGCCCCAGCATTTT.

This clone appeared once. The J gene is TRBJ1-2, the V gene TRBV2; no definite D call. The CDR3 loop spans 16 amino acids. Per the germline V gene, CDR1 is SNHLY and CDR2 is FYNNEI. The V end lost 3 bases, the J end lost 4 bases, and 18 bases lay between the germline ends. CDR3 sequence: CASSDVTNDNFYGYTF. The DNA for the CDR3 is TGTGCCAGCAGTGACGTCACGAACGACAACTTCTATGGCTACACCTTC.

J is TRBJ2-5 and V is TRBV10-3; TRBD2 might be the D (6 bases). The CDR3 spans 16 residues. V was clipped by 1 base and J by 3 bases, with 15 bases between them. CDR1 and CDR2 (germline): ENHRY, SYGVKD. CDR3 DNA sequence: TGTGCCATCAGTGAGTTCCGGAGGGCGTACAAAGAGACCCAGTACTTC. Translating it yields CAISEFRRAYKETQYF.

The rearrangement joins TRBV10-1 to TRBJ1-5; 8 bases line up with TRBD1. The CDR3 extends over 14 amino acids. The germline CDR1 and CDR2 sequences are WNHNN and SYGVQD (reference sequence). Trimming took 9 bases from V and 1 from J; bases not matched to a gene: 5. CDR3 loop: CARVTGVSNQPQHF. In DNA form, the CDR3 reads TGCGCCAGGGTGACAGGGGTAAGCAATCAGCCCCAGCATTTT.

DNA for the CDR3: TGCGCCAGCACGAAGACAGGTTTTATCCGTTACTCCTTTGGAAACACCATATATTTT. This gives the protein CASTKTGFIRYSFGNTIYF. This chain connects TRBV10-1 to TRBJ1-3; a weak D match, TRBD1 (6 bases). The CDR3 runs 19 residues. Trimming cost V 7 bases and J 3 bases, with 28 bases left between them. CDR1 is WNHNN, CDR2 SYGVQD, per germline (reference sequence).

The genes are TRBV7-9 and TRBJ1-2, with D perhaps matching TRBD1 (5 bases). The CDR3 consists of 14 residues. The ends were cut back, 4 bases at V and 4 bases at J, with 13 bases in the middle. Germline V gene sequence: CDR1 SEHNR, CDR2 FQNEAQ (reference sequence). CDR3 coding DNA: TGTGCCAGCAGCTCAGCGGGGGGACCCTATGGCTACACCTTC. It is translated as CASSSAGGPYGYTF.